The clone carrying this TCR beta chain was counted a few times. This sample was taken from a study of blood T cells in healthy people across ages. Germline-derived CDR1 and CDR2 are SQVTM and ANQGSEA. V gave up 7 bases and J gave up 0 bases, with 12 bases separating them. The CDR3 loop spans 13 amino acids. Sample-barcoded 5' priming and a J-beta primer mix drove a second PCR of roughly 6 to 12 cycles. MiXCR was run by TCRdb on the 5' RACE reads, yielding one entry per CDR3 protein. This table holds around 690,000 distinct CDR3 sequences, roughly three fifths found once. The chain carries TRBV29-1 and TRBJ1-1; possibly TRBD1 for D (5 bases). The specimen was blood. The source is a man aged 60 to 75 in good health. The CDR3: CSAKQAMNTEAFF. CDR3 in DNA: TGCAGCGCCAAACAGGCCATGAACACTGAAGCTTTCTTT.